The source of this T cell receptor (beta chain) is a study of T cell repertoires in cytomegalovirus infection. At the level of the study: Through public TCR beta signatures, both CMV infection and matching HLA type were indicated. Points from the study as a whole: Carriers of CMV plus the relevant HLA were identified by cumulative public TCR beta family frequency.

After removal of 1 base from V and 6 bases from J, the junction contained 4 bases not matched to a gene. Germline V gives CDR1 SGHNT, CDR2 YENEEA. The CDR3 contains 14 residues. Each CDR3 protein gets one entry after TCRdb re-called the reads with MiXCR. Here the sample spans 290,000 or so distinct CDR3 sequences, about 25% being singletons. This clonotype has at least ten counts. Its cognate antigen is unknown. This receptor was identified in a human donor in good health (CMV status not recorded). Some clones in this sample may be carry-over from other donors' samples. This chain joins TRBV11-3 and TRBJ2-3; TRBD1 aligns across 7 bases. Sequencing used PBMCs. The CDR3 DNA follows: TGTGCCAGCAGCTTAGTACAGGGGCCCGATACGCAGTATTTT. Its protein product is CASSLVQGPDTQYF.